This T cell receptor beta chain was sequenced in a study of blood T cell repertoires in COVID-19. Study summary: From the United States, Italy and Spain came samples of acute and convalescent COVID-19. PBMCs, B-cell-depleted T cells, or T cells were the source of the cDNA or gDNA that made up the material.

Authors' data handling: Nucleated cell number was recorded as an estimate derived from reference gene primer amplification. Sequenced by immunoSEQ multiplex PCR; TCRdb stores in-frame clones only, minus some. V, J and clone size are taken as reported in that table, and D and trimming were inferred from the DNA itself. The table lists 80,000 to 95,000 clones, approximately 77% of them singletons. CDR1 is MNHEY and CDR2 is SVGEGT in the germline V gene. The CDR3 covers 15 residues. The J segment lost 5 bases and the V segment lost 2 bases, leaving 5 bases of the junction unmatched. Material: peripheral blood. The TCR comes from a woman at least 80 years old with acute or convalescent COVID-19. The chain is built from TRBV6-2 or TRBV6-3 and TRBJ1-5, with 8 bases aligning to TRBD1. DNA of the CDR3: TGTGCCAGCAGTTACCGGCAGGGGGCGGATCAGCCCCAGCATTTT. Translation gives CASSYRQGADQPQHF.